The clone carrying this T cell receptor (beta chain) was seen a handful of times. Its cognate antigen is unknown. The use of a sample-barcoded 5' primer and a J-beta primer mix characterized a second PCR of roughly 7 to 11 cycles. TCRdb independently ran MiXCR on the 5' RACE reads; one entry per CDR3 protein. Of 800,000 to 950,000 distinct CDR3 sequences in the sample, almost 30% were seen once. This CDR3 comprises 14 residues. CDR1 and CDR2 (germline): MNHEY, SVGEGT. V dropped 6 bases and J dropped 4 bases, with 15 bases sitting between them. These data come from a study of blood T cells in healthy people across ages. General study points: Comparison with aged donors showed that long-lived donors had more naive CD4+ cells and higher diversity.

The sample was also linked to a second study, of T cells of mothers and their children. As that report states: Slightly higher, non-significant overlap characterized related mother-child pairs relative to unrelated pairs. Clones that were microchimeric and persistent were not detected among T cells.

The sequenced material came from blood. This chain joins TRBV6-2 or TRBV6-3 and TRBJ1-1; D unresolved. The receptor comes from a woman in her 40s in good health. The CDR3 sequence is CASRKLVFSTEAFF. CDR3 in DNA: TGTGCCAGCAGGAAGCTAGTGTTTAGCACTGAAGCTTTCTTT.